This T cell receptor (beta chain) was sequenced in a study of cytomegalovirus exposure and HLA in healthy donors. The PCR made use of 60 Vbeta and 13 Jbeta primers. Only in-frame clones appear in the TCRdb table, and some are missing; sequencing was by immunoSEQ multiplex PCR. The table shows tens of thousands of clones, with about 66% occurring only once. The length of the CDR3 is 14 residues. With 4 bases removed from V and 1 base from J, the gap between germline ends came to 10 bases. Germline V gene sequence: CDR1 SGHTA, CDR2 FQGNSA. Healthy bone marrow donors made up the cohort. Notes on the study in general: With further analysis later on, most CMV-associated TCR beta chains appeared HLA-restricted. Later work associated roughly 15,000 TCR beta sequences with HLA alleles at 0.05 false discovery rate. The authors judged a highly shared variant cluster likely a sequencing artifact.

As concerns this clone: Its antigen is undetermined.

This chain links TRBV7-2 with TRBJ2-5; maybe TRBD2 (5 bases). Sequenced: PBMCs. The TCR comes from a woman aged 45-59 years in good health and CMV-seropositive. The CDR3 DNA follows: TGTGCCAGCAGCTCCCGGAGGAGCCAAGAGACCCAGTACTTC. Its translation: CASSSRRSQETQYF.